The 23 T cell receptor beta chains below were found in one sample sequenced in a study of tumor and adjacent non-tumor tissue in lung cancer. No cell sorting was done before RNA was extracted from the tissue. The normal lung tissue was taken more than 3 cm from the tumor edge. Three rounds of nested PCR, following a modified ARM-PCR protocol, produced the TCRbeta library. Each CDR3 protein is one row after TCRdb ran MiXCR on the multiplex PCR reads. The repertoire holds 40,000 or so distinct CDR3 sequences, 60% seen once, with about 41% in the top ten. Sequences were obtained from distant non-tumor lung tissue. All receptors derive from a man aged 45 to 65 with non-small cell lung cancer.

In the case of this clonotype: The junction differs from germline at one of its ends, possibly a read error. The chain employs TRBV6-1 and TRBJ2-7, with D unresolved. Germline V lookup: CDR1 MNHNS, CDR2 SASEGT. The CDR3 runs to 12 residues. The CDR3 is CANSPHFYEQYF. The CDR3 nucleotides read TGTGCCAACAGTCCCCACTTCTACGAGCAGTACTTC.

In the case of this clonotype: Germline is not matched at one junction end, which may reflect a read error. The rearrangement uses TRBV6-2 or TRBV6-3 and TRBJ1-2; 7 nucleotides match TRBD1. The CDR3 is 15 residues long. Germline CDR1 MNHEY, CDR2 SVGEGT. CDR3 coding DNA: TGTGCCAGCTATGACAGGGCCTCCCGTAGCTATGGCTACACATTC. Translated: CASYDRASRSYGYTF.

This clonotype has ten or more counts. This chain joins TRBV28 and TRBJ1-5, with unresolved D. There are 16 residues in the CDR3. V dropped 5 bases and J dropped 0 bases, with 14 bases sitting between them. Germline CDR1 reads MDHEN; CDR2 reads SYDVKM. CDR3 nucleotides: TGTGCCAGCAGTCTTGAAGCAGGATTTAGCAATCAGCCCCAGCATTTT. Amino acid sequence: CASSLEAGFSNQPQHF. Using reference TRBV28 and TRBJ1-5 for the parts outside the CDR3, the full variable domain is DVKVTQSSRYLVKRTGEKVFLECVQDMDHENMFWYRQDPGLGLRLIYFSYDVKMKEKGDIPEGYSVSREKKERFSLILESASTNQTSMYLCASSLEAGFSNQPQHFGDGTRLSIL.

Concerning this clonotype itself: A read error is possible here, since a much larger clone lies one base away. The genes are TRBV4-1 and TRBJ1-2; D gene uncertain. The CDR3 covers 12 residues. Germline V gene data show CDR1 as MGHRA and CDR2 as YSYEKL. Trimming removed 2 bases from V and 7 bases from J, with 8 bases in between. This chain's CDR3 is CASSQTGIGYTF. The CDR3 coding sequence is TGCGCCAGCAGCCAAACGGGGATTGGCTACACCTTC.

CDR3 sequence (DNA): TGTGCCAGTAGTTCGGAACAGGGGAGCGGCTCCTACAATGAGCAGTTCTTC. The encoded protein is CASSSEQGSGSYNEQFF. This chain joins TRBV11-1 and TRBJ2-1; 7 bases are a match to TRBD1. CDR1 SGHAT and CDR2 FQDESV come from the germline V gene (reference sequence). There are 17 residues in the CDR3. J gave up 0 bases and V 9 bases, and 14 bases lay outside the gene matches.

CDR3 protein: CSARQGGAQYF. CDR3 bases: TGCAGTGCTAGACAAGGGGGTGCGCAGTATTTT. The chain has TRBV20-1 and TRBJ2-3; possibly TRBD1 for D (6 bases). This CDR3 has 11 residues. The germline gives CDR1 DFQATT, CDR2 SNEGSKA (reference sequence). With 2 bases removed from V and 10 bases from J, the gap between germline ends came to 10 bases.

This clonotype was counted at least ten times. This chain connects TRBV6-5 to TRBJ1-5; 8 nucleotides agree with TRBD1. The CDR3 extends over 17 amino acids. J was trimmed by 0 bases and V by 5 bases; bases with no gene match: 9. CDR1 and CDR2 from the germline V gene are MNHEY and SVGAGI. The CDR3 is CASSPFRQGNSNQPQHF. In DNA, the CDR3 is TGTGCCAGCAGTCCTTTTAGACAGGGGAATAGCAATCAGCCCCAGCATTTT.

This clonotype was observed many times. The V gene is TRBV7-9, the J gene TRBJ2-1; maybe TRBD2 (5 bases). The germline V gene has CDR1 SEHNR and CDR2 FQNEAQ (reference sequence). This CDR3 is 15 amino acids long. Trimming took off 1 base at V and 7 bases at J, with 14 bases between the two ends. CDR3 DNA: TGTGCCAGCAGCTTAGGGGCCACCAGGAGGAATGAGCAGTTCTTC. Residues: CASSLGATRRNEQFF.

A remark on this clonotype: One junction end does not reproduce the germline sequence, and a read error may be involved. CDR3 sequence reads: CASSETGYEEYF. The CDR3 region has the DNA TGCGCCAGCAGTGAGACCGGTTACGAGGAGTACTTC. V and J are TRBV10-2 and TRBJ2-7; D is unclear. The CDR3 has 12 residues. Germline CDR1 is WSHSY and CDR2 is SAAADI.

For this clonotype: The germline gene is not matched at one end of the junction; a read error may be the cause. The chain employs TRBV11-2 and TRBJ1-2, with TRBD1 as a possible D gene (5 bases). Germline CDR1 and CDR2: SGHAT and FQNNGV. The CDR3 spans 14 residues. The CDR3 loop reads CASSLIARGDGYSF. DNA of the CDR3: TGTGCCAGCAGTTTAATCGCGCGAGGGGATGGCTACTCATTC.

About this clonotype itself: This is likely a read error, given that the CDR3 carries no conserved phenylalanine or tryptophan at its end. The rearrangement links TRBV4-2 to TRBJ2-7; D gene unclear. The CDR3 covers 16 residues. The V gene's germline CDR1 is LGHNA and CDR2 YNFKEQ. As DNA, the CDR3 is TGTGCCAGCACCCAAGATGAACTACCCAGCATCTACGAGCAGTACTCC. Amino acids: CASTQDELPSIYEQYS.

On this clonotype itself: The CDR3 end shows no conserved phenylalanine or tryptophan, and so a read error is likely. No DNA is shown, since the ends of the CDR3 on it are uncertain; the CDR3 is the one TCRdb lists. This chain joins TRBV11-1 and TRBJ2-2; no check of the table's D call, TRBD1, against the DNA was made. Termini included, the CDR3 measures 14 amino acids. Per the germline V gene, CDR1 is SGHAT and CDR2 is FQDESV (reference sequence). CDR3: CANSFQGRPGEPFY.

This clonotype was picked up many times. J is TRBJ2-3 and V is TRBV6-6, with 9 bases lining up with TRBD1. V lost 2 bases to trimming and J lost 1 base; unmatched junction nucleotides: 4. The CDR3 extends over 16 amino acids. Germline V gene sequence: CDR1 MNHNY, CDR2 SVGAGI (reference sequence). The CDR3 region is CASSYEQGAGTDTQYF. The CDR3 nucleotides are TGTGCCAGCAGTTACGAACAGGGGGCTGGCACAGATACGCAGTATTTT.

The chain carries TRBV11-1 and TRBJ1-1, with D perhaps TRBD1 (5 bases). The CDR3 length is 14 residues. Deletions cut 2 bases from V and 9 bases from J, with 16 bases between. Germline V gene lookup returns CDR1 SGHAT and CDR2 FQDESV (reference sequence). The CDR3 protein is CASSLYKRGPQAFF. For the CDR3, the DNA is TGTGCCAGCAGCTTATATAAACGGGGACCTCAAGCTTTCTTT.

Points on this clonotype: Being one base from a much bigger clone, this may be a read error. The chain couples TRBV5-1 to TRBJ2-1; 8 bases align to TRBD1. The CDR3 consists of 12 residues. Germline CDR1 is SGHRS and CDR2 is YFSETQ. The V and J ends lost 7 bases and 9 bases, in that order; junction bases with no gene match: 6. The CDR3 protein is CASRTGHSEQFF. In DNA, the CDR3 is TGCGCCAGCCGGACAGGGCACAGTGAGCAGTTCTTC.

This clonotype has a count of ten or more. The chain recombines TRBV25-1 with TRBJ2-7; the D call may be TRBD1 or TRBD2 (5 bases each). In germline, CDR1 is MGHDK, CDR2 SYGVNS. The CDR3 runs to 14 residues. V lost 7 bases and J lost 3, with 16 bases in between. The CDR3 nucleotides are TGTGCCAGCATGGGGGACGAGGTAGACTACGAGCAGTACTTC. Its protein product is CASMGDEVDYEQYF.

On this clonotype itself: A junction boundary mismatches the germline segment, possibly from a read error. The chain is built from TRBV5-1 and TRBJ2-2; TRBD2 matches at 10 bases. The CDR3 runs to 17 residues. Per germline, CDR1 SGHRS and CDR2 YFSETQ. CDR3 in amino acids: CASSWTSGSPNIGELFF. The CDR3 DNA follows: TGCGCCAGCAGCTGGACTAGCGGAAGCCCAAACATCGGGGAGCTGTTTTTT.

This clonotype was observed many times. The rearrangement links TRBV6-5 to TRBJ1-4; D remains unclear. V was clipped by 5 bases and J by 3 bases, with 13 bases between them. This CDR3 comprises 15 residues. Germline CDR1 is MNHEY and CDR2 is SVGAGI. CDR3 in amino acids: CASSPRPGSNEKLFF. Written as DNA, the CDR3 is TGTGCCAGCAGTCCACGGCCAGGCTCTAATGAAAAACTGTTTTTT.

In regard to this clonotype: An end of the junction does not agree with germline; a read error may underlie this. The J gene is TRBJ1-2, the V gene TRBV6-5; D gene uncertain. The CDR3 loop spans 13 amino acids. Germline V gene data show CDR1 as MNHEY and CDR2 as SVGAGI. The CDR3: CASRQGSSRSYAF. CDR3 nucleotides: TGTGCCAGTCGACAAGGGAGTTCTCGCAGCTACGCCTTC.

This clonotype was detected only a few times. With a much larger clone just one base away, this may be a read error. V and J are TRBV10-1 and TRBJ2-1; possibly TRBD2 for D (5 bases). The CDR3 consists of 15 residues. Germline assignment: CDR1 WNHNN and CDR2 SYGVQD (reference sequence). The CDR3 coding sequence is TGCACCAGCAGTGAGGTAGGACTCGCGACCGATGAGCAGTTCTTC. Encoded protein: CTSSEVGLATDEQFF.

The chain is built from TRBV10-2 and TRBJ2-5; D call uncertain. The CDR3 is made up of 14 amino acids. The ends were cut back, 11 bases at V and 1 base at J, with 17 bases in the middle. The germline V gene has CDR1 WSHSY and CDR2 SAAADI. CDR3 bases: TGCGCCGGTAGGCTTTCGAGAGTCCAAGAGACCCAGTACTTC. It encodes CAGRLSRVQETQYF.

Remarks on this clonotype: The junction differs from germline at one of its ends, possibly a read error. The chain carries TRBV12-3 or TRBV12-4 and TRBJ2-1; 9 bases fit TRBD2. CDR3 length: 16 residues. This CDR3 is CSSSSPSGATYNEQFF. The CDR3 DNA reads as TGTTCCAGCAGTAGTCCTAGCGGGGCCACATACAATGAGCAGTTCTTC.

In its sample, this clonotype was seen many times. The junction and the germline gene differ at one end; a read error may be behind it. CDR3 sequence (DNA): TGTGCCAGCGGTTACTCGCCAGGGGAAAGGGATCAGCCCCAGCATTTT. This sequence encodes CASGYSPGERDQPQHF. The rearrangement uses TRBV6-6 and TRBJ1-5; weak D call: TRBD1 (6 bases). Germline V gives CDR1 MNHNY, CDR2 SVGAGI (reference sequence). The CDR3 runs to 16 residues.